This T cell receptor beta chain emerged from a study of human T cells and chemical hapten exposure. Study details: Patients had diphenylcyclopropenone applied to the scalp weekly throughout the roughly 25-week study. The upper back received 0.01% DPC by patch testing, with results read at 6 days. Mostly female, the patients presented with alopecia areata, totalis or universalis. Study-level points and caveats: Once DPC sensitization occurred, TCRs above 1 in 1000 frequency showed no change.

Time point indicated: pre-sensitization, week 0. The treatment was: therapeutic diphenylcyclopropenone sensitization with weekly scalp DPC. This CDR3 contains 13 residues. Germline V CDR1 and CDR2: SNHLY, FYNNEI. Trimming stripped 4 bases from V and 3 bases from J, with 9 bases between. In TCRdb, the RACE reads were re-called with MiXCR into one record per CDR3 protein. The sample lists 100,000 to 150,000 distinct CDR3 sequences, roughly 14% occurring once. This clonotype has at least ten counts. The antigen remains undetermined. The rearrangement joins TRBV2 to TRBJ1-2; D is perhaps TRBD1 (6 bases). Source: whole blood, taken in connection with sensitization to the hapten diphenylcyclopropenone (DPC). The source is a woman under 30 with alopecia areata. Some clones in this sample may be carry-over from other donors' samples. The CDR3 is CASSGTADYGYTF. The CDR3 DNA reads TGTGCCAGCAGTGGGACAGCTGACTATGGCTACACCTTC.